This T cell receptor beta chain was sequenced during a study of CD8 T cells in ankylosing spondylitis. Study-wide results and limits: Several highly homologous variants made up a TCR beta motif that seemed to typify ankylosing spondylitis blood. Previous work reported some of these motif variants in the synovial fluid and blood of reactive arthritis.

TCRdb analysed the 5' RACE reads with MiXCR anew, one entry per CDR3 protein. The sample consists of approximately 300,000 distinct CDR3 sequences, around 8% of them appearing once. This clonotype was detected only a few times. Its antigen remains unknown. Germline V CDR1 and CDR2: DFQATT, SNEGSKA (reference sequence). The junction had 6 bases not matched to a gene; V was cut back by 3 bases and J by 1 base. This CDR3 has 15 amino acids. This rearrangement joins TRBV20-1 to TRBJ1-1; 9 bases line up with TRBD1. The TCR was taken from a male donor with ankylosing spondylitis. The sequenced sample was blood, either unsorted or a sorted T cell fraction (not recorded which). The CDR3 sequence: CSASDPGQGNTEAFF. CDR3 nucleotide sequence: TGCAGTGCTAGCGATCCGGGACAGGGGAACACTGAAGCTTTCTTT.